This T cell receptor (beta chain) was recovered during a study of blood T cell repertoires in COVID-19. As for the study in general: Italy, Spain and the United States were the sources of the convalescent and acute COVID-19 samples. The analysed material was cDNA or gDNA that came from T cells, B-cell-depleted T cells, or PBMCs.

TCRdb keeps only in-frame clones here, not all; method: immunoSEQ multiplex PCR. In the table there are 250,000 or so clones, roughly 86% of which are singletons. In germline, CDR1 is ENHRY, CDR2 SYGVKD. The germline V and J ends were trimmed by 7 bases and 5 bases, with 16 bases remaining between them. CDR3 length equals 14 residues. J is TRBJ2-3 and V is TRBV10-3; TRBD2 is a possible D gene (6 bases). The clonotype was recovered from a woman in her 30s with acute or convalescent COVID-19. Sequencing was performed on peripheral blood. The CDR3 sequence: CAITSRAGVDTQYF. CDR3 coding DNA: TGTGCCATCACTTCCCGAGCGGGTGTAGATACGCAGTATTTT.